The 27 T cell receptor beta chains reported below all come from one sample, sequenced in a study of blood T cell repertoires in COVID-19. Profiling relied on immunoSEQ multiplex PCR, and the TCRdb table lists in-frame clones only, not all of them. This sample yields 200,000 to 250,000 clones, of which more than 80% are seen a single time; approximately 5.7% belongs to the top ten. The specimen was peripheral blood. All receptors come from a human donor in a cohort sampled during active COVID-19.

CDR3 loop: CASSGTSMNTEAFF. The DNA of the CDR3 is TGTGCCAGCAGCGGGACATCTATGAACACTGAAGCTTTCTTT. The chain is built from TRBV9 and TRBJ1-1, with a weak D call TRBD1 (5 bases). The V gene lost 3 bases and the J gene lost 0 bases, with 9 bases spanning the gap. The CDR3 loop spans 14 amino acids. Germline V gene lookup returns CDR1 SGDLS and CDR2 YYNGEE.

The chain uses TRBV9 and TRBJ2-3, with D possibly being TRBD2 (5 bases). The length of the CDR3 is 17 residues. Germline lookup yields CDR1 SGDLS and CDR2 YYNGEE. The V end lost 2 bases, the J end lost 0 bases, and 16 bases lay between the germline ends. CDR3 DNA: TGTGCCAGCAGCGTGGCGGGCTCGCGCGGGAGCACAGATACGCAGTATTTT. This gives the protein CASSVAGSRGSTDTQYF.

The chain couples TRBV5-4 to TRBJ2-3; possible D gene TRBD2, 6 bases. The V gene's germline CDR1 is SGHNT and CDR2 YYREEE (reference sequence). Trimming stripped 2 bases from V and 3 bases from J, with 16 bases between. This CDR3 has 16 residues. This chain's CDR3 is CASSLDPGRITDTQYF. In DNA form, the CDR3 reads TGTGCCAGCAGCTTAGACCCAGGGAGGATAACAGATACGCAGTATTTT.

At least ten counts were recorded for this clone. The J gene is TRBJ1-1, the V gene TRBV11-2; D gene unclear. Trimming took 2 bases from V and 5 from J, leaving 9 bases between them. Germline CDR1 is SGHAT and CDR2 is FQNNGV. This CDR3 is built from 13 residues. DNA of the CDR3: TGTGCCAGCAGCTTAAAGTGGGCAACTGAAGCTTTCTTT. As protein: CASSLKWATEAFF.

The J gene is TRBJ2-3, the V gene TRBV24-1; maybe TRBD2 (6 bases). The CDR3 is made up of 15 amino acids. Trimming cost V 4 bases and J 2 bases, with 12 bases left between them. In germline, CDR1 is KGHDR, CDR2 SFDVKD. CDR3 loop: CATSEGGGYTDTQYF. In DNA form, the CDR3 reads TGTGCCACCAGTGAGGGGGGAGGCTACACAGATACGCAGTATTTT.

This clone showed up just once. Other DNA variants within this sample encode the same CDR3. The chain uses TRBV3-1 (or the pseudogene TRBV3-2) and TRBJ1-5; D is unclear. This CDR3 has 13 residues. CDR1 is LGHDT and CDR2 is YNNKEL in the germline V gene (reference sequence). Trimming shortened V by 0 bases and J by 7 bases, and 7 bases separated the two germline ends. The CDR3 sequence: CASSQDRGQPQHF. The CDR3, as DNA: TGTGCCAGCAGCCAAGATCGAGGGCAGCCCCAGCATTTT.

CDR3 nucleotide sequence: TGCGCCAGCAGCCGAAAAGTGGGAGGAGGTGAAAAACTGTTTTTT. Protein sequence: CASSRKVGGGEKLFF. The chain recombines TRBV5-1 with TRBJ1-4; unclear D gene. Germline CDR1 SGHRS, CDR2 YFSETQ. Trimming stripped 4 bases from V and 7 bases from J, with 17 bases between. CDR3 length equals 15 residues. Variable domain in full (rest from reference TRBV5-1 and TRBJ1-4): KAGVTQTPRYLIKTRGQQVTLSCSPISGHRSVSWYQQTPGQGLQFLFEYFSETQRNKGNFPGRFSGRQFSNSRSEMNVSTLELGDSALYLCASSRKVGGGEKLFFGSGTQLSVL.

The rearrangement links TRBV27 to TRBJ2-1; 11 nucleotides align to TRBD2. CDR3 length: 15 amino acids. Germline lookup yields CDR1 MNHEY and CDR2 SMNVEV (reference sequence). The V segment lost 2 bases and the J segment 7 bases; nucleotides outside the gene matches: 4. CDR3 sequence: CASSLLAGGGNEQFF. The DNA of the CDR3 is TGTGCCAGCAGTTTACTAGCGGGAGGTGGGAATGAGCAGTTCTTC.

This clone was picked up a small number of times. This chain connects TRBV21-1 to TRBJ1-1; TRBD1 reflects the table's D call only, with no check against the DNA. TRBV21-1 is marked as a pseudogene. CDR3 length: 15 residues. CDR3 sequence reads: CASSGSQGWNTEAFF. The DNA for the CDR3 is TGTGCCAGCAGCGGATCACAGGGGTGGAACACTGAAGCTTTCTTT.

The chain links TRBV11-2 to TRBJ1-1, with D unclear. In germline, CDR1 is SGHAT, CDR2 FQNNGV. The length of the CDR3 is 13 residues. The V end lost 1 base, the J end lost 6 bases, and 9 bases lay between the germline ends. The CDR3 loop reads CASSLAGWAEAFF. The CDR3 DNA is TGTGCCAGCAGCTTAGCGGGGTGGGCTGAAGCTTTCTTT.

This clone was observed a single time. The rearrangement links TRBV11-2 to TRBJ2-5, with D hard to call. Trimming left V 3 bases short and J 0 bases short, with 2 bases between. The germline V gene encodes CDR1 SGHAT and CDR2 FQNNGV. This CDR3 region has 12 residues. The CDR3 coding sequence is TGTGCCAGCAGCTTTAACCAAGAGACCCAGTACTTC. Its protein is CASSFNQETQYF.

V and J are TRBV7-8 and TRBJ1-1; D is unclear. V shed 2 bases and J shed 2 bases, with 18 bases lying between them. The CDR3 contains 17 residues. CDR1 and CDR2 (germline): SGHVS, FQNEAQ. In DNA, the CDR3 is TGTGCCAGCAGCTTAATGCGGAGGGCGAGCTCAAACACTGAAGCTTTCTTT. It codes for CASSLMRRASSNTEAFF.

The J gene is TRBJ2-7, the V gene TRBV5-5; TRBD1 aligns across 12 bases. Trimming took 7 bases from V and 4 from J; bases not matched to a gene: 3. The CDR3 loop spans 13 amino acids. Per germline, CDR1 SGHKS and CDR2 YYEKEE (reference sequence). CDR3 region: CASGTGGRYEQYF. The CDR3 region has the DNA TGTGCCAGCGGGACAGGGGGCAGGTACGAGCAGTACTTC.

This chain joins TRBV11-3 and TRBJ2-3; TRBD2 aligns across 10 bases. CDR3 length: 15 residues. The J segment lost 3 bases and the V segment lost 2 bases, leaving 2 bases of the junction unmatched. Germline V gives CDR1 SGHNT, CDR2 YENEEA. CDR3 sequence reads: CASSLQAGGTDTQYF. The CDR3 DNA sequence: TGTGCCAGCAGCTTACAAGCGGGAGGGACAGATACGCAGTATTTT.

The V gene is TRBV14, the J gene TRBJ2-1; 7 bases line up with TRBD2. This CDR3 region has 17 residues. The J segment lost 8 bases and the V segment lost 4 bases, leaving 17 bases of the junction unmatched. Germline V lookup: CDR1 SGHDN, CDR2 FVKESK. CDR3 region: CASSLLRGGSAIYEQFF. The CDR3, as DNA: TGTGCCAGCAGCCTCCTAAGAGGCGGGAGTGCGATCTATGAGCAGTTCTTC.

The chain couples TRBV19 to TRBJ2-1, with TRBD2 identical over 9 bases. Germline V gives CDR1 LNHDA, CDR2 SQIVND (reference sequence). The CDR3 has 15 residues. Trimming cost V 6 bases and J 0 bases; bases outside gene matches: 3. The CDR3 loop is CASSTAGGSYNEQFF. Written as DNA, the CDR3 is TGTGCCAGTAGCACAGCGGGGGGCTCCTACAATGAGCAGTTCTTC.

The V and J genes are TRBV28 and TRBJ1-3, with 8 bases that match TRBD1. The V segment lost 5 bases and the J segment 2 bases; nucleotides outside the gene matches: 5. The length of the CDR3 is 15 residues. Germline lookup yields CDR1 MDHEN and CDR2 SYDVKM. CDR3 residues: CASSPTDRAGNTIYF. DNA of the CDR3: TGTGCCAGCAGTCCTACGGACAGGGCTGGAAACACCATATATTTT. The entire variable domain, with the rest obtained from reference TRBV28 and TRBJ1-3, is as follows: DVKVTQSSRYLVKRTGEKVFLECVQDMDHENMFWYRQDPGLGLRLIYFSYDVKMKEKGDIPEGYSVSREKKERFSLILESASTNQTSMYLCASSPTDRAGNTIYFGEGSWLTVV.

This chain connects TRBV19 to TRBJ1-5; D might be TRBD1 (6 bases). V was clipped by 1 base and J by 9 bases, with 10 bases between them. This CDR3 spans 13 amino acids. The germline V gene encodes CDR1 LNHDA and CDR2 SQIVND (reference sequence). CDR3 region: CASSIGGQGPQHF. The CDR3 nucleotides are TGTGCCAGTAGTATAGGGGGGCAAGGGCCCCAGCATTTT.

This chain connects TRBV28 to TRBJ1-2; 10 nucleotides align to TRBD1. The CDR3 runs 15 residues. Germline V gene data show CDR1 as MDHEN and CDR2 as SYDVKM. J lost 2 bases, V lost 6 bases, and 6 bases had no gene match. Here the CDR3 reads CASRVPGQGNYGYTF. The CDR3, as DNA: TGTGCCAGCAGGGTACCGGGACAGGGGAACTATGGCTACACCTTC.

The gene calls are TRBV6-5 and TRBJ1-2, with a weak D call TRBD1 (6 bases). The V end lost 5 bases, the J end lost 3 bases, and 10 bases lay between the germline ends. The CDR3 runs to 13 residues. Germline CDR1 is MNHEY and CDR2 is SVGAGI. CDR3 amino acids: CASSPWGHYGYTF. The DNA for the CDR3 is TGTGCCAGCAGTCCCTGGGGGCACTATGGCTACACCTTC.

The rearrangement uses TRBV2 and TRBJ1-4, with D possibly TRBD1 on 6 matching bases. The CDR3 sequence is 11 residues long. The germline V and J ends were trimmed by 7 bases and 8 bases, with 8 bases remaining between them. Germline assignment: CDR1 SNHLY and CDR2 FYNNEI. The CDR3 here is CASNRVEKLFF. The CDR3 DNA follows: TGTGCCAGCAACAGGGTCGAAAAACTGTTTTTT.

The V gene is TRBV7-9, the J gene TRBJ1-2; 7 bases are a match to TRBD1. Germline CDR1 is SEHNR and CDR2 is FQNEAQ (reference sequence). The ends lost 4 bases at V and 6 bases at J; junction bases unmatched: 17. CDR3 length: 17 residues. The DNA of the CDR3 is TGTGCCAGCAGCTCACTTGACAGGGCCGCCTTCTTTGATGGCTACACCTTC. Residues: CASSSLDRAAFFDGYTF.

This chain connects TRBV27 to TRBJ1-3; 7 bases match TRBD1. The ends lost 3 bases at V and 4 bases at J; junction bases unmatched: 3. Germline CDR1 MNHEY, CDR2 SMNVEV (reference sequence). The CDR3 runs to 14 residues. CDR3: CASSFMGQGNTIYF. DNA for the CDR3: TGTGCCAGCAGTTTTATGGGACAGGGAAACACCATATATTTT.

The chain is built from TRBV2 and TRBJ2-2; 12 nucleotides line up with TRBD2. J was trimmed by 6 bases and V by 2 bases; bases with no gene match: 4. Germline assignment: CDR1 SNHLY and CDR2 FYNNEI. The CDR3 sequence is 16 residues long. The CDR3 protein is CASSESGLAGPGELFF. The CDR3 coding sequence is TGTGCCAGCAGTGAAAGCGGACTAGCGGGACCCGGGGAGCTGTTTTTT. Complete variable domain (other parts from reference TRBV2 and TRBJ2-2): EPEVTQTPSHQVTQMGQEVILRCVPISNHLYFYWYRQILGQKVEFLVSFYNNEISEKSEIFDDQFSVERPDGSNFTLKIRSTKLEDSAMYFCASSESGLAGPGELFFGEGSRLTVL.

In DNA, the CDR3 is TGTGCCAGCAGTTACTCGGGCAGGGAGAACACTGAAGCTTTCTTT. This encodes CASSYSGRENTEAFF. The V gene is TRBV6-6, the J gene TRBJ1-1; possibly TRBD1 for D (5 bases). Trimming pared 0 bases from V and 1 base from J, leaving 9 bases between. Germline values: CDR1 MNHNY, CDR2 SVGAGI (reference sequence). The CDR3 is 15 amino acids.

As DNA, the CDR3 is TGTGCCAGTAGTATATCGACTAGCATATACGAGCAGTACTTC. Translation: CASSISTSIYEQYF. The chain recombines TRBV19 with TRBJ2-7; 7 bases align to TRBD2. J was trimmed by 4 bases and V by 2 bases; bases with no gene match: 5. The CDR3 totals 14 residues. Germline V gene sequence: CDR1 LNHDA, CDR2 SQIVND (reference sequence).

This chain uses TRBV28 with TRBJ2-5; possible D gene TRBD1, 6 bases. This CDR3 region has 13 residues. With 7 bases removed from V and 4 bases from J, the gap between germline ends came to 13 bases. The germline CDR1 and CDR2 sequences are MDHEN and SYDVKM. CDR3 in amino acids: CASTTSGVETQYF. CDR3 sequence (DNA): TGTGCCAGCACCACCTCAGGGGTAGAGACCCAGTACTTC.